This TCR beta chain came from a study of CD8+ T cells in alopecia areata. The treatment is: oral pan-JAK inhibitor, 5-10 mg twice daily. Study findings and constraints: There were also resident alphabeta T cells of normal skin sequenced in scalp samples.

This clone has just a few counts. Its antigen is undetermined. Reverse transcription of extracted RNA yielded cDNA, which provided the sequencing template. Data came from immunoSEQ multiplex PCR; TCRdb stores just in-frame clones and leaves some out. The sample lists 100,000 to 150,000 clones, 58% occurring once. The sequencing here drew on CD8+ T cells sorted from blood, taken at week 4, from a patient treated with tofacitinib. This sequence originates from a human donor with alopecia areata.

CDR3 DNA: TGCGCCAGCAGTCAATCGACAGGGCTTTGGGAGACCCAGTACTTC. Translating gives CASSQSTGLWETQYF. The V call is TRBV23-1, the J call TRBJ2-5, with 7 bases lining up with TRBD1. TRBV23-1 carries the ORF label, with uncertain function. The CDR3 is made up of 15 amino acids. The junction had 6 bases not matched to a gene; V was cut back by 0 bases and J by 5 bases.